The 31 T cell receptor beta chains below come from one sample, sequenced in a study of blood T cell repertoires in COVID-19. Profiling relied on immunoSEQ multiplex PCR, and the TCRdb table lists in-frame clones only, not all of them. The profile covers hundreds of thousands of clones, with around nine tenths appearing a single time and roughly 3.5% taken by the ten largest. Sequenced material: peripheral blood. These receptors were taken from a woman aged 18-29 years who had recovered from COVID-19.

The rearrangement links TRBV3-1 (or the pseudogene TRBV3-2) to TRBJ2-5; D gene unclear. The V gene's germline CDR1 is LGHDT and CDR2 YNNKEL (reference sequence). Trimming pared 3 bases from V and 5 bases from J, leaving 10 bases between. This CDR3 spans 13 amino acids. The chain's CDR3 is CASSHRSPETQYF. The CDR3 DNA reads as TGTGCCAGCAGCCATAGATCACCCGAGACCCAGTACTTC.

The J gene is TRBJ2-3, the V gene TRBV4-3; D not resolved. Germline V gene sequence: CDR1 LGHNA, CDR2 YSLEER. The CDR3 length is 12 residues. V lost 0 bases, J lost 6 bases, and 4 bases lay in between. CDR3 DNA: TGCGCCAGCAGCCAAGAGTCGGATACGCAGTATTTT. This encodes CASSQESDTQYF.

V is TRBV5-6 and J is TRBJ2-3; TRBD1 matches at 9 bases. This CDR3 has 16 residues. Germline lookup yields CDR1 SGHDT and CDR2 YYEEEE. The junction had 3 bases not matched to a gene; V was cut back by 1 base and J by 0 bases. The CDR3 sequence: CASSLNRGPSTDTQYF. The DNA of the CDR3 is TGTGCCAGCAGCTTGAACAGGGGGCCTAGCACAGATACGCAGTATTTT.

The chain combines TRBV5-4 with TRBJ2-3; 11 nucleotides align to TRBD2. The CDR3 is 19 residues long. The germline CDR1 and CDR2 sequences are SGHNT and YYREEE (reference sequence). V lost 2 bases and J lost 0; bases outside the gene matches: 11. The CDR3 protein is CASSFGTSGPLMSTDTQYF. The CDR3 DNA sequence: TGTGCCAGCAGCTTTGGGACTAGCGGACCTCTTATGAGCACAGATACGCAGTATTTT.

In DNA form, the CDR3 reads TGCGCCAGCAGCACCTCAGGGGGCAATGAGCAGTTCTTC. This translates into CASSTSGGNEQFF. The chain links TRBV5-1 to TRBJ2-1, with 7 bases aligning to TRBD1. CDR1 and CDR2 (germline): SGHRS, YFSETQ. J lost 6 bases, V lost 4 bases, and 4 bases had no gene match. The CDR3 has 13 residues.

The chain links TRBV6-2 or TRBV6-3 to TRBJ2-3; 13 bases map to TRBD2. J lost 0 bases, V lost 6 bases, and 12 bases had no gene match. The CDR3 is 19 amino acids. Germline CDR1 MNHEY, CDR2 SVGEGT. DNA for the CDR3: TGTGCCAGCAGCCCCAGACTAGCGGGAGGCTTCAATAGCACAGATACGCAGTATTTT. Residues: CASSPRLAGGFNSTDTQYF.

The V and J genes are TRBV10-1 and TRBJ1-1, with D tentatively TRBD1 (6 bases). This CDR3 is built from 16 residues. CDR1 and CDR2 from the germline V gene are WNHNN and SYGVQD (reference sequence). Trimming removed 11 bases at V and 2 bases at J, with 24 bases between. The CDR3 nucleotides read TGCGCCCGGACCAGCGGGAGCGACAGGTCAAACACTGAAGCTTTCTTT. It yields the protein CARTSGSDRSNTEAFF.

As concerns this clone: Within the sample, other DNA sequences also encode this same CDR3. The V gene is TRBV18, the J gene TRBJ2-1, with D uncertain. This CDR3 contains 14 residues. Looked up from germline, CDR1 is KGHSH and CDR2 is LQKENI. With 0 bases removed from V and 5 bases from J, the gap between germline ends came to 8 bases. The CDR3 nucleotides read TGTGCCAGCTCACCACCGAGTGTTGACAATGAGCAGTTCTTC. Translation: CASSPPSVDNEQFF.

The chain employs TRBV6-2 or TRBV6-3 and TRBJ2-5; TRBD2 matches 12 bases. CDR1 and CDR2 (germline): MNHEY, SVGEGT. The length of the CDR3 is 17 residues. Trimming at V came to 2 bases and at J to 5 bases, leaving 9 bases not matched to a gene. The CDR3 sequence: CASSYSPSGRADETQYF. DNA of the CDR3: TGTGCCAGCAGTTACAGCCCTAGCGGGAGGGCCGATGAGACCCAGTACTTC.

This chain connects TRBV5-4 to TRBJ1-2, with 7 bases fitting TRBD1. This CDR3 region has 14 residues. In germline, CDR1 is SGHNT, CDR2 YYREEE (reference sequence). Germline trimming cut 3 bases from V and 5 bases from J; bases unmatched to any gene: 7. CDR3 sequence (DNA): TGTGCCAGCAGCTCGACTGAGGGGGCGTATGGCTACACCTTC. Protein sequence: CASSSTEGAYGYTF.

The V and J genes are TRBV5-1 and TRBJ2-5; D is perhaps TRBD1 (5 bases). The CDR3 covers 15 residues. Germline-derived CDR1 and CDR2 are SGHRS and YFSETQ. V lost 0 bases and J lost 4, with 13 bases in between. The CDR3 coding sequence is TGCGCCAGCAGCTTGGGCTTGGCTCAGGGAGAGACCCAGTACTTC. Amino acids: CASSLGLAQGETQYF.

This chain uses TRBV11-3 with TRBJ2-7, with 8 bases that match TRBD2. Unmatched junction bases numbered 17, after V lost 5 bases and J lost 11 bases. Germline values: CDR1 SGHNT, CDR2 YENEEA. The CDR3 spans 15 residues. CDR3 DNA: TGTGCCAGCAGCCCCAGAAGCGGGAGTAATTGGTTGAAGTACGTC. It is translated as CASSPRSGSNWLKYV.

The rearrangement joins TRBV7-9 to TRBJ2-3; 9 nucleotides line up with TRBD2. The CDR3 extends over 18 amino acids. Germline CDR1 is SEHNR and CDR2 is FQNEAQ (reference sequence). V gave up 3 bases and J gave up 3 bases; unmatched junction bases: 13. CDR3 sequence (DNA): TGTGCCAGCAGCTTTCGGGATAGCGGGAGTCTTGGTACAGATACGCAGTATTTT. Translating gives CASSFRDSGSLGTDTQYF. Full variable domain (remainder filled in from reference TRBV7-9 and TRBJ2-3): DTGVSQNPRHKITKRGQNVTFRCDPISEHNRLYWYRQTLGQGPEFLTYFQNEAQLEKSRLLSDRFSAERPKGSFSTLEIQRTEQGDSAMYLCASSFRDSGSLGTDTQYFGPGTRLTVL.

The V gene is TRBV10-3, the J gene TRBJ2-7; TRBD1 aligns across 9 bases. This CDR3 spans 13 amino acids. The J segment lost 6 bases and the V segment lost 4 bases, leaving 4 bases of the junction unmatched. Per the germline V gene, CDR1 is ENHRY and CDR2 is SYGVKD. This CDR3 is CAISGTGVGEQYV. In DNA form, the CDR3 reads TGTGCCATCAGTGGGACAGGGGTTGGCGAGCAGTACGTC.

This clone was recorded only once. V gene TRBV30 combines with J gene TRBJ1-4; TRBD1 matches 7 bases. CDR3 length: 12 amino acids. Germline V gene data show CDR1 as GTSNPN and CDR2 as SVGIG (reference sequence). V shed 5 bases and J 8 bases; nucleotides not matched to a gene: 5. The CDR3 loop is CAWGTVCEKLFF. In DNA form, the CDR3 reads TGTGCCTGGGGGACAGTGTGCGAAAAACTGTTTTTT.

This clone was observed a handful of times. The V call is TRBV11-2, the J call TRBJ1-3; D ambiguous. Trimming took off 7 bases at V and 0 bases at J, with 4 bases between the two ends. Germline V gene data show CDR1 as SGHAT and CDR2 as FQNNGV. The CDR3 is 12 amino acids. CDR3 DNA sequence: TGTGCCAGCAAGAGCTCTGGAAACACCATATATTTT. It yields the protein CASKSSGNTIYF.

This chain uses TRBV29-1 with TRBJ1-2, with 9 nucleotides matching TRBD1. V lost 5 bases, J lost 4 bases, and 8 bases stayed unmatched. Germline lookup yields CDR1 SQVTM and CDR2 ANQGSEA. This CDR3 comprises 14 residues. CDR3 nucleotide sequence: TGCAGCGTTCCGTCCCGGGACAGGGCCTATGGCTACACCTTC. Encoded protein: CSVPSRDRAYGYTF.

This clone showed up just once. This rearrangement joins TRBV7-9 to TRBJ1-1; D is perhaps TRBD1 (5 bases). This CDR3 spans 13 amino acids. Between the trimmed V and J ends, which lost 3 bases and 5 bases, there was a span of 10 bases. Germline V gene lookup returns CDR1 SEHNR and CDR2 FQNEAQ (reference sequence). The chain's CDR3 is CASSFRGRTEAFF. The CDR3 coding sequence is TGTGCCAGCAGCTTTAGGGGTAGAACTGAAGCTTTCTTT.

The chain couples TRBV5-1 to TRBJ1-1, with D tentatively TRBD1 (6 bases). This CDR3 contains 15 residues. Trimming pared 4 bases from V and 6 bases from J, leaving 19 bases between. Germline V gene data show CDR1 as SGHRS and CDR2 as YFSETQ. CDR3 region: CASSRTPLQGPEAFF. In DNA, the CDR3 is TGCGCCAGCAGCAGAACCCCTCTACAGGGACCTGAAGCTTTCTTT.

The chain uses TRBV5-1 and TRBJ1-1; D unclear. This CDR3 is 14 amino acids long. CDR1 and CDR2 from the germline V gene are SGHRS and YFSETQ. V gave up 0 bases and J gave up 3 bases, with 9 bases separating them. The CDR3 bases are TGCGCCAGCAGCTTGGTGACCGGGGACACTGAAGCTTTCTTT. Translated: CASSLVTGDTEAFF.

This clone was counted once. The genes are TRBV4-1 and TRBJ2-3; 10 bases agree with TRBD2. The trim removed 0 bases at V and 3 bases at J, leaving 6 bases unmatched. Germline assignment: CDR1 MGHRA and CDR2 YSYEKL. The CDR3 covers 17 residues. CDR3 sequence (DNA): TGCGCCAGCAGCCAAGATCCACTAGCGGGACTAACAGATACGCAGTATTTT. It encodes CASSQDPLAGLTDTQYF.

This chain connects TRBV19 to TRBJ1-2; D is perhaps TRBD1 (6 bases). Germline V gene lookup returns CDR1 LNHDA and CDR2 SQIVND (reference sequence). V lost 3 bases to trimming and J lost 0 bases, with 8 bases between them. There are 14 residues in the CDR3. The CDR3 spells CASSMDRANYGYTF. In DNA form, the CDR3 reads TGTGCCAGTAGTATGGACAGAGCTAACTATGGCTACACCTTC.

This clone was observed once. The CDR3 DNA reads TGTGCCACCTTATACGAGCAGTACGTC. Amino acids: CATLYEQYV. The chain links TRBV19 to TRBJ2-7, with unresolved D. Germline-derived CDR1 and CDR2 are LNHDA and SQIVND (reference sequence). The CDR3 spans 9 residues. Trimming pared 10 bases from V and 4 bases from J, leaving 5 bases between.

CDR3 residues: CASRAGQGNYGYTF. The CDR3 bases are TGTGCCAGCAGGGCAGGACAGGGGAACTATGGCTACACCTTC. This chain connects TRBV5-4 to TRBJ1-2; 9 bases match TRBD1. CDR1 SGHNT and CDR2 YYREEE come from the germline V gene (reference sequence). The V and J ends lost 5 bases and 2 bases, in that order; junction bases with no gene match: 4. The CDR3 loop spans 14 amino acids.

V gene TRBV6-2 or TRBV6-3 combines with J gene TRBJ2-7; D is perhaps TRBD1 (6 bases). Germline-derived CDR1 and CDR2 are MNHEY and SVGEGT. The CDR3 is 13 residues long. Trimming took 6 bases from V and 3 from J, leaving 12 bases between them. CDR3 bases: TGTGCCAGCAGCCGCGGACAGTTCTACGAGCAGTACGTC. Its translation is CASSRGQFYEQYV.

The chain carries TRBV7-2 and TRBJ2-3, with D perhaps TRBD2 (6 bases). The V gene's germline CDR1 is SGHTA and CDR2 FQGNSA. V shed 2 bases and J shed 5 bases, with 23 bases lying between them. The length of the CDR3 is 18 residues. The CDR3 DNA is TGTGCCAGCAGCTTATGGGCCGGGAGTCGGGTTTTTGAAGATACGCAGTATTTT. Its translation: CASSLWAGSRVFEDTQYF.

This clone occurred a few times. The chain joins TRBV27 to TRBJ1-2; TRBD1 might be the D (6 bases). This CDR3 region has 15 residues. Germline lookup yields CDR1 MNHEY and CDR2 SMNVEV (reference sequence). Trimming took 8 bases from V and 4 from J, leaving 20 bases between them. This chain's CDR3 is CASAILGTPLYGYTF. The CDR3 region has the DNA TGTGCCAGCGCAATCCTCGGGACACCACTCTATGGCTACACCTTC.

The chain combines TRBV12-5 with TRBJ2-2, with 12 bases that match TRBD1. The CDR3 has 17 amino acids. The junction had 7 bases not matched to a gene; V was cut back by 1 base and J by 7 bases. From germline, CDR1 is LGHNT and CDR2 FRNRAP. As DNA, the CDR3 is TGTGCTAGTGGTTTGGATCCGGGACAGGGGGCAAACGGGGAGCTGTTTTTT. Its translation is CASGLDPGQGANGELFF. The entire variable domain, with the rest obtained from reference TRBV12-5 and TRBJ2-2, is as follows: DARVTQTPRHKVTEMGQEVTMRCQPILGHNTVFWYRQTMMQGLELLAYFRNRAPLDDSGMPKDRFSAEMPDATLATLKIQPSEPRDSAVYFCASGLDPGQGANGELFFGEGSRLTVL.

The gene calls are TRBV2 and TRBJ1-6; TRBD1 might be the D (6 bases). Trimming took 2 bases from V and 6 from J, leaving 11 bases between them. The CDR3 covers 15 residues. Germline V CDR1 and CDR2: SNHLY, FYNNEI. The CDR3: CASSEIQGPNSPLHF. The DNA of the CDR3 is TGTGCCAGCAGTGAAATACAGGGACCTAATTCACCCCTCCACTTT.

The CDR3 DNA sequence: TGTGCCAGCAGTTACTCGAAGCGAGATCAGCCCCAGCATTTT. This encodes CASSYSKRDQPQHF. The chain has TRBV6-2 or TRBV6-3 and TRBJ1-5, with D unclear. Germline V lookup: CDR1 MNHEY, CDR2 SVGEGT. This CDR3 has 14 residues. Trimming shortened V by 0 bases and J by 5 bases, and 8 bases separated the two germline ends.

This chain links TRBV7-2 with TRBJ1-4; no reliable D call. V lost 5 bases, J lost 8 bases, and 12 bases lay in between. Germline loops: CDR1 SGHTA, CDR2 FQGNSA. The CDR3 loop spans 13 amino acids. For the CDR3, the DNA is TGTGCCAGCAGCCCCGAGGGATACGAAAAACTGTTTTTT. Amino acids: CASSPEGYEKLFF.